Below are 29 T cell receptor beta chains sequenced from a single sample in a study of T cell responses to AZD1222 COVID-19 vaccine. Data came from immunoSEQ multiplex PCR; TCRdb stores just in-frame clones and leaves some out. Of approximately 150,000 clones listed, about 89% are singletons. Sample: peripheral blood, taken on day 0 of AZD1222 vaccination. The receptors derive from an adult in good health.

V and J are TRBV9 and TRBJ2-7; no clear D gene. V lost 0 bases to trimming and J lost 3 bases, with 10 bases between them. The CDR3 runs to 14 residues. The germline V gene encodes CDR1 SGDLS and CDR2 YYNGEE. The CDR3 sequence: CASSVGPADYEQYF. CDR3 DNA: TGTGCCAGCAGCGTAGGTCCGGCAGACTACGAGCAGTACTTC.

The chain couples TRBV2 to TRBJ1-6; 9 positions match TRBD1. CDR1 is SNHLY, CDR2 FYNNEI, per germline. CDR3 length equals 14 residues. The junction had 3 bases not matched to a gene; V was cut back by 5 bases and J by 7 bases. This CDR3 is CASSIGQGNSPLHF. In nucleotides, the CDR3 is TGTGCCAGCAGTATAGGACAGGGGAATTCACCCCTCCACTTT.

The rearrangement uses TRBV7-6 and TRBJ1-4; TRBD1 might be the D (5 bases). The CDR3 extends over 16 amino acids. Trimming took 4 bases from V and 3 from J, leaving 15 bases between them. Germline CDR1 reads SGHVS; CDR2 reads FNYEAQ. CDR3 DNA sequence: TGTGCCAGCAGCTCGGACCCAGGGAAATCTAATGAAAAACTGTTTTTT. Translation gives CASSSDPGKSNEKLFF.

The chain uses TRBV6-5 and TRBJ2-1, with 9 bases aligning to TRBD1. There are 16 residues in the CDR3. Looked up from germline, CDR1 is MNHEY and CDR2 is SVGAGI. Trimming took 0 bases from V and 8 from J; bases not matched to a gene: 8. The CDR3 coding sequence is TGTGCCAGCAGTTACTCTTGGGACAGGGTTGTCGATGAGCAGTTCTTC. Translating gives CASSYSWDRVVDEQFF.

V usage is TRBV6-6 and J usage is TRBJ1-5; unclear D gene. Germline V CDR1 and CDR2: MNHNY, SVGAGI (reference sequence). CDR3 length: 14 amino acids. Trimming removed 8 bases from V and 5 bases from J, with 16 bases in between. The CDR3 DNA reads as TGTGCCAGCCGGGGAGGGATTCGGGATCAGCCCCAGCATTTT. Amino acids: CASRGGIRDQPQHF.

CDR3 sequence reads: CASSLSGQNRGGYTF. The CDR3 nucleotides read TGTGCCAGCAGCCTCAGCGGACAAAATAGGGGAGGCTACACCTTC. This sequence joins TRBV7-2 and TRBJ1-2; maybe TRBD1 (5 bases). CDR3 length equals 15 residues. Germline CDR1 is SGHTA and CDR2 is FQGNSA. Trimming stripped 5 bases from V and 8 bases from J, with 21 bases between.

The chain links TRBV2 to TRBJ2-7; 9 nucleotides line up with TRBD2. The V gene's germline CDR1 is SNHLY and CDR2 FYNNEI. The CDR3 contains 19 residues. With V trimmed by 4 bases and J by 5 bases, 21 bases remained unmatched. The CDR3 loop reads CASSGNREDLAGVFDEQYF. The DNA for the CDR3 is TGTGCCAGCAGTGGGAACAGAGAGGATTTAGCGGGAGTATTCGACGAGCAGTACTTC.

This clone is a singleton in its sample. The chain uses TRBV18 and TRBJ1-2, with D possibly matching TRBD1 (5 bases). V was pared by 3 bases and J by 3 bases, with 8 bases between. Looked up from germline, CDR1 is KGHSH and CDR2 is LQKENI. The CDR3 has 13 amino acids. CDR3 residues: CASSPTDDYGYTF. The DNA for the CDR3 is TGTGCCAGCTCACCGACAGACGACTATGGCTACACCTTC.

The chain is built from TRBV11-3 and TRBJ2-3; D perhaps matches TRBD2 (5 bases). CDR3 length equals 17 residues. Trimming removed 0 bases at V and 5 bases at J, with 18 bases between. Germline loops: CDR1 SGHNT, CDR2 YENEEA. The CDR3: CASSLDSGLAGGDTQYF. The DNA for the CDR3 is TGTGCCAGCAGCTTAGATTCCGGGCTAGCTGGAGGAGATACGCAGTATTTT.

This chain links TRBV21-1 with TRBJ1-5. TRBV21-1 is termed a pseudogene. The CDR3 extends over 16 amino acids. For the CDR3, the DNA is TGTGCCAGCAGCCCCAACAGAGCCGGGGGCAGCCAGCCCCAGCATTTT. As protein: CASSPNRAGGSQPQHF.

The chain uses TRBV28 and TRBJ1-2; 10 bases are shared with TRBD1. J gave up 5 bases and V 8 bases, and 2 bases lay outside the gene matches. Germline CDR1 and CDR2: MDHEN and SYDVKM. The CDR3 runs 12 residues. The CDR3 sequence: CASWTGGYGYTF. The CDR3 bases are TGTGCCAGCTGGACAGGGGGTTATGGCTACACCTTC.

The chain employs TRBV21-1 and TRBJ1-2. TRBV21-1 is deemed a pseudogene. The CDR3 is 18 residues long. In DNA, the CDR3 is TGTGCCAGCGGTAAAACCCGGGACTCCAAGGTCGAGGCCTATGGCTACACCTTC. It is translated as CASGKTRDSKVEAYGYTF.

The chain joins TRBV4-2 to TRBJ1-2; perhaps TRBD1 as D (6 bases). Germline CDR1 LGHNA, CDR2 YNFKEQ. Trimming took 3 bases from V and 3 from J, leaving 14 bases between them. The length of the CDR3 is 15 residues. As DNA, the CDR3 is TGTGCCAGCAGCCATTCACAGGGAATCTACTATGGCTACACCTTC. Translation gives CASSHSQGIYYGYTF.

The chain employs TRBV13 and TRBJ2-7, with D perhaps TRBD1 or TRBD2 (5 bases each). This CDR3 has 14 residues. Between the trimmed V and J ends, which lost 5 bases and 2 bases, there was a span of 13 bases. Germline assignment: CDR1 PRHDT and CDR2 FYEKMQ (reference sequence). The CDR3 DNA sequence: TGTGCCAGCAGCCTCCGGGACGGAACCTACGAGCAGTACTTC. It is translated as CASSLRDGTYEQYF.

The gene calls are TRBV7-9 and TRBJ2-7, with TRBD1 as a possible D gene (6 bases). Germline V gene data show CDR1 as SEHNR and CDR2 as FQNEAQ (reference sequence). V lost 5 bases and J lost 0, with 17 bases in between. This CDR3 contains 16 residues. This CDR3 reads CASSHWRTANSYEQYF. For the CDR3, the DNA is TGTGCCAGCAGCCATTGGCGGACAGCAAACTCCTACGAGCAGTACTTC.

The V call is TRBV12-3 or TRBV12-4, the J call TRBJ1-4; no clear D gene. CDR3 size: 11 residues. V was cut by 2 bases and J by 8 bases, with 3 bases left in between. The CDR3 DNA sequence: TGTGCCAGCAGTTTAAGGGAAAAACTGTTTTTT. This gives the protein CASSLREKLFF.

This chain joins TRBV18 and TRBJ2-3; D is perhaps TRBD1 (5 bases). V dropped 3 bases and J dropped 4 bases, with 20 bases sitting between them. From germline, CDR1 is KGHSH and CDR2 LQKENI. The CDR3 covers 17 residues. CDR3 bases: TGTGCCAGCTCACCGGCCTCAAGGGGCTACCGGCCAGATACGCAGTATTTT. It yields the protein CASSPASRGYRPDTQYF.

This sequence joins TRBV9 and TRBJ1-2; 7 nucleotides align to TRBD1. There are 15 residues in the CDR3. The germline gives CDR1 SGDLS, CDR2 YYNGEE. V trimming: 0 bases; J trimming: 4 bases; junction bases outside the gene matches: 6. The CDR3 region has the DNA TGTGCCAGCAGCGTAGGGGCGACAGGGCCCTATGGCTACACCTTC. It encodes CASSVGATGPYGYTF. Complete variable domain (other parts from reference TRBV9 and TRBJ1-2): DSGVTQTPKHLITATGQRVTLRCSPRSGDLSVYWYQQSLDQGLQFLIQYYNGEERAKGNILERFSAQQFPDLHSELNLSSLELGDSALYFCASSVGATGPYGYTFGSGTRLTVV.

The rearrangement uses TRBV27 and TRBJ2-1; the D gene is possibly TRBD1 (6 bases). The CDR3 extends over 15 amino acids. Germline-derived CDR1 and CDR2 are MNHEY and SMNVEV (reference sequence). V lost 1 base, J lost 6 bases, and 13 bases lay in between. The CDR3 bases are TGTGCCAGCAGTTTATTTCAGGGGACGGGCAATGAGCAGTTCTTC. Amino acid sequence: CASSLFQGTGNEQFF.

This clone was recorded only once. J is TRBJ1-5 and V is TRBV6-1; D is unresolved. The length of the CDR3 is 12 residues. CDR1 is MNHNS, CDR2 SASEGT, per germline. Trimming pared 2 bases from V and 6 bases from J, leaving 5 bases between. The CDR3 loop reads CASSELGQPQHF. The CDR3 DNA reads TGTGCCAGCAGTGAACTTGGTCAGCCCCAGCATTTT.

The chain employs TRBV19 and TRBJ2-1; the match to TRBD2 covers 7 bases. Unmatched junction bases numbered 14, after V lost 6 bases and J lost 9 bases. CDR3 size: 15 residues. The V gene's germline CDR1 is LNHDA and CDR2 SQIVND (reference sequence). CDR3 coding DNA: TGTGCCAGTAGCCAGAATCCGGGACTAATGAGTGAGCAGTTCTTC. Its protein is CASSQNPGLMSEQFF.

The J gene is TRBJ1-1, the V gene TRBV19, with D hard to call. V was clipped by 5 bases and J by 7 bases, with 11 bases between them. This CDR3 is built from 12 residues. Germline V gene data show CDR1 as LNHDA and CDR2 as SQIVND (reference sequence). CDR3 region: CASSEGFGEAFF. The CDR3 DNA is TGTGCCAGTAGTGAAGGGTTCGGTGAAGCTTTCTTT.

About this clone itself: The sample contains more than one DNA sequence encoding this CDR3. The V gene is TRBV15, the J gene TRBJ1-2, with a tentative D call TRBD1 (5 bases). The CDR3 has 13 amino acids. CDR1 and CDR2 from the germline V gene are LNHNV and YYDKDF (reference sequence). V was trimmed by 5 bases and J by 6 bases, leaving 13 bases between them. CDR3 bases: TGTGCCACCAGCCCCCGCGGAGGGGATGGCTACACCTTC. It codes for CATSPRGGDGYTF.

V usage is TRBV7-9 and J usage is TRBJ2-5, with 7 nucleotides matching TRBD2. V was pared by 2 bases and J by 1 base, with 4 bases of the junction left unmatched. The CDR3 has 15 residues. CDR1 and CDR2 from the germline V gene are SEHNR and FQNEAQ (reference sequence). The CDR3 region is CASSLPGRPQETQYF. CDR3 DNA: TGTGCCAGCAGCTTACCCGGGAGGCCCCAAGAGACCCAGTACTTC.

This chain joins TRBV25-1 and TRBJ2-7; the D gene is possibly TRBD2 (5 bases). The V end was cut by 1 base, the J end by 5 bases, with 12 bases between. The germline V gene encodes CDR1 MGHDK and CDR2 SYGVNS. The CDR3 has 14 amino acids. The CDR3 bases are TGTGCCAGCAGTGAATCGGGCGGAGGAAACGAGCAGTACTTC. Its protein product is CASSESGGGNEQYF.

The V and J genes are TRBV6-5 and TRBJ1-2, with D uncertain. The CDR3 spans 11 residues. V lost 6 bases to trimming and J lost 4 bases, with 6 bases between them. The V gene's germline CDR1 is MNHEY and CDR2 SVGAGI. In DNA form, the CDR3 reads TGTGCCAGCAGGACAATCTATGGCTACACCTTC. It translates to CASRTIYGYTF.

This sequence joins TRBV5-1 and TRBJ2-1, with 9 bases fitting TRBD1. This CDR3 spans 15 amino acids. Germline-derived CDR1 and CDR2 are SGHRS and YFSETQ. V shed 2 bases, J shed 6 bases, and the junction held 6 bases outside the gene matches. CDR3 sequence reads: CASSFTGGAGNEQFF. DNA for the CDR3: TGCGCCAGCAGCTTTACAGGGGGCGCCGGCAATGAGCAGTTCTTC.

J is TRBJ2-5 and V is TRBV29-1; possible D gene TRBD2, 5 bases. From germline, CDR1 is SQVTM and CDR2 ANQGSEA. The ends were cut back, 4 bases at V and 1 base at J, with 7 bases in the middle. This CDR3 comprises 12 residues. In nucleotides, the CDR3 is TGCAGCGTTGTCGGGATCCAAGAGACCCAGTACTTC. This translates into CSVVGIQETQYF.

V usage is TRBV4-2 and J usage is TRBJ2-2, with TRBD2 identical over 12 bases. After removal of 4 bases from V and 5 bases from J, the junction contained 5 bases not matched to a gene. Germline loops: CDR1 LGHNA, CDR2 YNFKEQ. The CDR3 sequence is 16 residues long. For the CDR3, the DNA is TGTGCCAGCAGCCCTAGCGGGAGGGCTCCGACCGGGGAGCTGTTTTTT. This sequence encodes CASSPSGRAPTGELFF.